This T cell receptor (beta chain) was sequenced in a study of blood T cell repertoires in COVID-19. Study background: The study drew acute and convalescent COVID-19 samples from the United States, Italy and Spain.

In the original workflow: Amplification with reference gene primers provided the estimates of nucleated cell counts. Sequenced by immunoSEQ multiplex PCR; TCRdb stores in-frame clones only, minus some. V, J and clone size were drawn from that table, and D and trimming were deduced from the DNA. The sample includes almost 95,000 clones, roughly nine tenths seen only once; the top ten take about a sixth. Losses at the gene ends were 7 bases for V and 7 bases for J; bases not matched to a gene: 7. CDR3 length: 13 residues. The germline V gene has CDR1 ENHRY and CDR2 SYGVKD. Seattle's cohort entered during active infection and was followed longitudinally.

The source material was peripheral blood. This sequence joins TRBV10-3 and TRBJ2-1, with 7 positions matching TRBD2. The TCR comes from a woman in her sixties or seventies with COVID-19, enrolled during active disease. The CDR3 is CAITRGVGNEQFF. The CDR3 DNA sequence: TGTGCCATCACTCGGGGGGTGGGGAATGAGCAGTTCTTC.